The sequence of this T cell receptor beta chain was determined in a study of cytomegalovirus exposure and HLA in healthy donors. Study overall: Previous work identified roughly 120 million unique TCR beta sequences from about 179 million T cells. The study, taken as a whole, reports: High specificity and sensitivity for cytomegalovirus status were reported for the classifier. Later on, an analysis found that several of the most significant clusters appeared to be linked to common viral pathogens, which included parvovirus B19. Earlier findings revealed that most TCR beta V segments proved productive either about 87% or about 30% of the time.

Concerning this clone itself: Antigen unknown.

A multiplex PCR was run with 60 Vbeta primers and 13 Jbeta primers. Using immunoSEQ multiplex PCR, the repertoire was profiled, and TCRdb retains in-frame clones only, with some absent. The top ten clones hold 1.7% of a sample with about 190,000 clones, roughly 80% of them seen once. The CDR3 spans 15 residues. V shed 2 bases and J shed 2 bases, with 14 bases lying between them. CDR1 and CDR2 from the germline V gene are SGDLS and YYNGEE. Sequenced input: PBMCs. The source is a woman younger than 30 in good health and CMV-seronegative. This chain connects TRBV9 to TRBJ2-7; D is perhaps TRBD1 (6 bases). The CDR3 sequence: CASSVAPGQTYEQYF. DNA for the CDR3: TGTGCCAGCAGCGTGGCCCCCGGACAGACCTACGAGCAGTACTTC.